This is a list of T cell receptor beta chains from one sample in a study of CD8 T cells in Susac syndrome. Each CDR3 protein gets one entry after TCRdb re-called the immunoSEQ multiplex PCR reads with MiXCR. The sample holds about 180,000 distinct CDR3 sequences; about 93% are singletons and the top ten take 0.099%. Sequencing used CD4+ T cells from PBMCs. Receptors were obtained from a human donor with Susac syndrome. Each CDR3 is given with its conserved first and last residue. The D gene is left open where the match is weak. Where a row states a size, it is once, few, many or the class of an expanded clone; other rows omit it.

TRBD1	TRBV29-1	TRBJ2-5	once	TGCAGCGGAGGACAGGGGGGCGGGGAGACCCAGTACTTC	CSGGQGGGETQYF
NA	TRBV5-1	TRBJ1-1	NA	TGCGCCAGCAGCTTGGTAGTCGGTCGGGCTGAAGCTTTCTTT	CASSLVVGRAEAFF
NA	TRBV12-3/TRBV12-4	TRBJ1-1	NA	TGTGCCAGCAGCATGGGGGAAGATGAAGCTTTCTTT	CASSMGEDEAFF
NA	TRBV7-9	TRBJ1-4	NA	TGTGCCAGCAGCACCAGGGTAGGGGATGAAAAACTGTTTTTT	CASSTRVGDEKLFF
NA	TRBV20-1	TRBJ1-5	NA	TGCAGTGCTAGAGCCCAACGAGACAATCAGCCCCAGCATTTT	CSARAQRDNQPQHF
TRBD1	TRBV7-9	TRBJ2-7	NA	TGTGCCAGCAGCTTAGGGGGGACAGGGTTCGAGCAGTACTTC	CASSLGGTGFEQYF
TRBD1	TRBV2	TRBJ2-5	NA	TGTGCCAGCAGACTAAGGACAGGGATGGAGACCCAGTACTTC	CASRLRTGMETQYF
NA	TRBV24-1	TRBJ2-4	NA	TGTGCCACCAGTGATCACAGCCGCCGTCATCTAGCCAAAAACATTCAGTACTTC	CATSDHSRRHLAKNIQYF
NA	TRBV5-4	TRBJ1-2	NA	TGTGCCAGCAGCTTAATCGATAACTATGGCTACACCTTC	CASSLIDNYGYTF
NA	TRBV23-1	TRBJ2-1	NA	TGCGCCAGCAGGTGGCAGGAGGGTCCCAATGAGCAGTTCTTC	CASRWQEGPNEQFF
TRBD1	TRBV7-9	TRBJ1-6	NA	TGTGCCAGCAGCTGGGGACAGGGGAACCATAATTCACCCCTCCACTTT	CASSWGQGNHNSPLHF
NA	TRBV12-3/TRBV12-4	TRBJ2-7	NA	TGTGCCAGCAGTTCCGACCGTTACTCCTACGAGCAGTACTTC	CASSSDRYSYEQYF
NA	TRBV2	TRBJ2-1	NA	TGTGCCAGCAGTGAGGGCTACTACAATGAGCAGTTCTTC	CASSEGYYNEQFF
NA	TRBV29-1	TRBJ2-1	NA	TGCAGCGTTGAAGATGACAGGTACAATGAGCAGTTCTTC	CSVEDDRYNEQFF
NA	TRBV3-1	TRBJ2-5	NA	TGTGCCAGCAGCCCTACGACTGGTAGAGAGACCCAGTACTTC	CASSPTTGRETQYF
NA	TRBV5-1	TRBJ1-1	NA	TGCGCCAGCAACACAGACCCCAACACTGAAGCTTTCTTT	CASNTDPNTEAFF
NA	TRBV7-9	TRBJ2-3	NA	TGTGCCAGCAGCCGGCCCGGGAACACAGATACGCAGTATTTT	CASSRPGNTDTQYF
TRBD1	TRBV2	TRBJ1-6	NA	TGTGCCAGCAGAATAGACAGGGCTGATTCACCCCTCCACTTT	CASRIDRADSPLHF
TRBD1	TRBV2	TRBJ2-2	once	TGTGCCAGCAGTGAAACAGGGGCGGACACCGGGGAGCTGTTTTTT	CASSETGADTGELFF
NA	TRBV2	TRBJ1-5	NA	TGTGCCAGCAGTGAAGGTGGGCCTCCTCAGCCCCAGCATTTT	CASSEGGPPQPQHF
NA	TRBV5-1	TRBJ2-7	NA	TGCGCCAGCAGCCCGGACGGAGCTGGCTTCGAGCAGTACTTC	CASSPDGAGFEQYF
TRBD1	TRBV27	TRBJ1-2	NA	TGTGCCAGCAGTTTATCTTGGACAGGGGACGGCTACACCTTC	CASSLSWTGDGYTF
NA	TRBV11-2	TRBJ2-5	NA	TGTGCCAGCAGCCCCGGGCCTCAGACCCAGTACTTC	CASSPGPQTQYF
TRBD1	TRBV12-3/TRBV12-4	TRBJ1-5	NA	TGTGCCAGCAGTCCCGGAGACAGGGGCCATCAGCCCCAGCATTTT	CASSPGDRGHQPQHF
NA	TRBV30	TRBJ1-1	NA	TGTGCCTGGAAGGCCGGGGGGGGCACTGAAGCTTTCTTT	CAWKAGGGTEAFF
TRBD2	TRBV5-6	TRBJ2-1	NA	TGTGCCAGCAGCTTGGCCGGGACTAGTAATGAGCAGTTCTTC	CASSLAGTSNEQFF
TRBD1	TRBV28	TRBJ2-1	NA	TGTGCCAGCAGTTTCGGGACAGGGACGCAGGTTGAGCAGTTCTTC	CASSFGTGTQVEQFF
NA	TRBV5-1	TRBJ1-5	NA	TGCGCCAGCAGCTTGGTCGGGGTTGAGGGTCAGCCCCAGCATTTT	CASSLVGVEGQPQHF
NA	TRBV24-1	TRBJ2-2	NA	TGTGCCACCAGTCGGAGCACCGGGGAGCTGTTTTTT	CATSRSTGELFF
NA	TRBV7-2	TRBJ1-3	NA	TGTGCCAGCAGCTTAGCGGTAACGACATTCTCTGGAAACACCATATATTTT	CASSLAVTTFSGNTIYF
TRBD2	TRBV6-5	TRBJ2-1	NA	TGTGCCAGCAGTTACTCAGGAGCGGGAGGGGTGTACAATGAGCAGTTCTTC	CASSYSGAGGVYNEQFF
NA	TRBV10-3	TRBJ1-2	NA	TGTGCCATCAGTGAGTCTCCATCAACAGATTGGCCTGGCTACACCTTC	CAISESPSTDWPGYTF
TRBD1	TRBV28	TRBJ2-7	NA	TGTGCCAGCAGCTCGCCGGACAGGGGCTACGAGCAGTACTTC	CASSSPDRGYEQYF
TRBD1	TRBV27	TRBJ1-2	NA	TGTGCCAGCGGCTCGGACAGGAAATATGGCTACACCTTC	CASGSDRKYGYTF